Listed below are T cell receptor beta chains from one sample, sequenced in a study of T and B cells in COVID-19 patients. TCRdb reanalysed the multiplex PCR reads using MiXCR and keeps one entry per CDR3 protein. The sample includes about 22,000 distinct CDR3 sequences, just under 30% seen only once; the top ten take roughly 2.8%. The sequencing input was blood. The receptors originated from a human donor who had recovered from COVID-19. The CDR3 runs from the conserved cysteine through the conserved F or W. The order of the fields is CDR3 DNA, CDR3 protein, clone size, J gene, D gene, V gene. The D gene is left open where the match is weak. Clone size is stated in some rows and not others, as once, few, many or a class when expanded.

TGTGCCAGCTCGGATAAAGGATCCGAGCAGTACTTC,CASSDKGSEQYF,few,TRBJ2-7,NA,TRBV18
TGTGCCAGCTCACCCGGGACAGCTCAGCCCCAGCATTTT,CASSPGTAQPQHF,NA,TRBJ1-5,TRBD1,TRBV18
TGTGCCAGTAGAGACTCTGGGGCCAACGTCCTGACTTTC,CASRDSGANVLTF,medium-sized,TRBJ2-6,NA,TRBV19
TGTGCCAGCAACCTGAATGGTGCCGGGGAGCTGTTTTTT,CASNLNGAGELFF,NA,TRBJ2-2,NA,TRBV12-3/TRBV12-4
TGTGCCAGCAGTACGTACAGGGGGCTTTGTCAGCCCCAGCATTTT,CASSTYRGLCQPQHF,few,TRBJ1-5,TRBD1,TRBV6-4
TGTGCCAGCAGTTACGTCGGGACAGGTAATGAAAAACTGTTTTTT,CASSYVGTGNEKLFF,NA,TRBJ1-4,TRBD1,TRBV6-5
TGTGCCAGCAGCCCTCGGCCCGCCCAGGAGACCCAGTACTTC,CASSPRPAQETQYF,medium-sized,TRBJ2-5,NA,TRBV27
TGTGCCAGCCGGGCCGATAGGCCGGCAGATACGCAGTATTTT,CASRADRPADTQYF,NA,TRBJ2-3,NA,TRBV12-3/TRBV12-4
TGTGCCAGCAGTTACCCTGGGGGGACCGGGGAGCTGTTTTTT,CASSYPGGTGELFF,NA,TRBJ2-2,NA,TRBV6-5
TGTGCCAGCAGCCCCGACATGGGACTAGCGGTATCGTCCTACGAGCAGTACTTC,CASSPDMGLAVSSYEQYF,NA,TRBJ2-7,TRBD2,TRBV14
TGTGCCAGCTCCCTGGGACTAGCGGGAGGGGAGTCCTACAATGAGCAGTTCTTC,CASSLGLAGGESYNEQFF,NA,TRBJ2-1,TRBD2,TRBV18
TGCAGTGCTAGAGATTCTGGGGGCACCACAGATACGCAGTATTTT,CSARDSGGTTDTQYF,NA,TRBJ2-3,NA,TRBV20-1
TGTGCCAGCAGTTTAGGAGGGGACTATGGCTACACCTTC,CASSLGGDYGYTF,NA,TRBJ1-2,NA,TRBV12-3/TRBV12-4
TGTGCCAGCAGTGCCAGGGGGCTTGGAAATCAGCCCCAGCATTTT,CASSARGLGNQPQHF,NA,TRBJ1-5,TRBD1,TRBV12-3/TRBV12-4
TGTGCCAGCATGAAAAGCATTGGGAACACTGAAGCTTTCTTT,CASMKSIGNTEAFF,few,TRBJ1-1,NA,TRBV6-5
TGTGCCAGTAGTATTTGGGGACTAGCGGGAGAAGGTACGCAGTATTTT,CASSIWGLAGEGTQYF,few,TRBJ2-3,TRBD2,TRBV19
TGTGTTAGTAGTACCCCCGTGGGTCCCTACGAGCAGTACTTC,CVSSTPVGPYEQYF,NA,TRBJ2-7,NA,TRBV19
TGTGCCAGCAGCTTTCCGGGACTGGGTGCAGAGACCCAGTACTTC,CASSFPGLGAETQYF,NA,TRBJ2-5,NA,TRBV7-9
TGTGCCAGTAGTATAGACCGAGACGATACGCAGTATTTT,CASSIDRDDTQYF,many,TRBJ2-3,NA,TRBV19
TGTGCCAGCAGACCTAGCGGGAGGACCTACGAGCAGTACTTC,CASRPSGRTYEQYF,NA,TRBJ2-7,TRBD2,TRBV6-5
TGTGCCATCAGTGAGTCGGGCCAGCCCCAGCATTTT,CAISESGQPQHF,NA,TRBJ1-5,NA,TRBV10-3
TGTGCCAGCAGTCCTGACACCGATTACGGCTACACCTTC,CASSPDTDYGYTF,many,TRBJ1-2,NA,TRBV12-3/TRBV12-4